A single sample is the source of the 20 T cell receptor beta chains below, sequenced in a study of T-cell reconstitution after alpha-beta-depleted transplantation in children. Preparation of the TCRbeta library used unique molecular identifiers. One entry per CDR3 protein, called by TCRdb with MiXCR from the PCR reads. In the table there are about 200,000 distinct CDR3 sequences, approximately 6% of which are singletons. The starting material was PBMCs, obtained before TCRalphabeta/CD19-depleted stem cell transplant. The receptors derive from a girl under three years old with combined immunodeficiency, due to receive a stem cell transplant.

This clonotype was picked up many times. The chain couples TRBV29-1 to TRBJ2-1, with TRBD1 matching over 9 bases. V trimming: 3 bases; J trimming: 0 bases; junction bases outside the gene matches: 9. Per germline, CDR1 SQVTM and CDR2 ANQGSEA. The CDR3 loop spans 17 amino acids. The CDR3 DNA follows: TGCAGCGTTGACCGGGACAGGGATTCTCGCTCCTACAATGAGCAGTTCTTC. Its protein product is CSVDRDRDSRSYNEQFF.

In this sample, this clonotype turned up many times. V gene TRBV20-1 combines with J gene TRBJ2-2; TRBD2 might be the D (6 bases). The CDR3 has 15 amino acids. The germline V and J ends were trimmed by 6 bases and 2 bases, with 16 bases remaining between them. Germline V gives CDR1 DFQATT, CDR2 SNEGSKA (reference sequence). The CDR3 coding sequence is TGCAGTGCCCCCGGGGGAGGAGGCAACACCGGGGAGCTGTTTTTT. Translated: CSAPGGGGNTGELFF.

This clonotype was observed at least ten times. V and J are TRBV7-9 and TRBJ2-4, with D perhaps matching TRBD2 (5 bases). V shed 5 bases and J shed 5 bases, with 16 bases lying between them. There are 15 residues in the CDR3. Per germline, CDR1 SEHNR and CDR2 FQNEAQ (reference sequence). The CDR3 DNA is TGTGCCAGCAGCCCCAAGAGGGTAGGCCAAAACATTCAGTACTTC. Its protein is CASSPKRVGQNIQYF.

This clonotype has at least ten counts. CDR3 residues: CASRSTEVQYF. CDR3 in DNA: TGCGCCAGCAGATCGACAGAAGTGCAGTACTTC. The gene calls are TRBV5-1 and TRBJ2-7; D may be TRBD1 (5 bases). CDR3 size: 11 residues. V gave up 5 bases and J gave up 9 bases, with 12 bases separating them. Looked up from germline, CDR1 is SGHRS and CDR2 is YFSETQ.

This clonotype has a count of ten or more. The V and J genes are TRBV7-2 and TRBJ2-1; D is perhaps TRBD2 (6 bases). V shed 3 bases and J shed 4 bases, with 10 bases lying between them. This CDR3 comprises 14 residues. CDR1 and CDR2 (germline): SGHTA, FQGNSA. The CDR3 DNA sequence: TGTGCCAGCAGCTTCCGGGACTCATACAATGAGCAGTTCTTC. It is translated as CASSFRDSYNEQFF.

The table lists this clonotype with many counts. The chain links TRBV5-1 to TRBJ1-1; 8 bases map to TRBD1. CDR3 length: 15 amino acids. V gave up 0 bases and J gave up 2 bases; unmatched junction bases: 3. Germline V gene sequence: CDR1 SGHRS, CDR2 YFSETQ. The CDR3 spells CASSLAGQDNTEAFF. In DNA, the CDR3 is TGCGCCAGCAGCTTGGCGGGACAGGATAACACTGAAGCTTTCTTT.

This clonotype was counted ten times or more. V is TRBV4-2 and J is TRBJ1-4; D is perhaps TRBD1 (5 bases). The CDR3 runs 14 residues. Germline V gene data show CDR1 as LGHNA and CDR2 as YNFKEQ. Trimming took 2 bases from V and 5 from J, leaving 9 bases between them. CDR3 DNA: TGTGCCAGCAGCCAACGCAGGGAAAATGAAAAACTGTTTTTT. As protein: CASSQRRENEKLFF.

This clonotype was picked up many times. The V gene is TRBV12-3 or TRBV12-4, the J gene TRBJ1-6; unclear D gene. Trimming took off 3 bases at V and 7 bases at J, with 19 bases between the two ends. The CDR3 contains 17 residues. The chain's CDR3 is CASSFVGEVGRNSPLHF. The CDR3 DNA is TGTGCCAGCAGTTTCGTGGGTGAAGTCGGGAGGAATTCACCCCTCCACTTT.

This clonotype was found many times. The rearrangement uses TRBV7-8 and TRBJ2-3; D ambiguous. Germline V lookup: CDR1 SGHVS, CDR2 FQNEAQ. This CDR3 spans 16 amino acids. Between the trimmed V and J ends, which lost 5 bases and 1 base, there was a span of 16 bases. CDR3 amino acids: CASSPLARWGTDTQYF. Written as DNA, the CDR3 is TGTGCCAGCAGCCCCTTGGCTAGATGGGGCACAGATACGCAGTATTTT.

This clonotype was seen ten or more times. V is TRBV14 and J is TRBJ2-5; D is undetermined. The germline V and J ends were trimmed by 2 bases and 1 base, with 11 bases remaining between them. Germline V gene sequence: CDR1 SGHDN, CDR2 FVKESK. The CDR3 is 15 amino acids. CDR3 bases: TGTGCCAGCAGCCAAACACAGCGACTCCAAGAGACCCAGTACTTC. This encodes CASSQTQRLQETQYF.

The V and J genes are TRBV18 and TRBJ2-7; 7 positions match TRBD2. Trimming cost V 3 bases and J 4 bases; bases outside gene matches: 12. Germline CDR1 KGHSH, CDR2 LQKENI. The CDR3 length is 16 residues. The CDR3: CASSPKRGLKWYEQYF. For the CDR3, the DNA is TGTGCCAGCTCACCCAAGCGGGGATTGAAGTGGTACGAGCAGTACTTC. Full variable domain (rest looked up from reference TRBV18 and TRBJ2-7): NAGVMQNPRHLVRRRGQEARLRCSPMKGHSHVYWYRQLPEEGLKFMVYLQKENIIDESGMPKERFSAEFPKEGPSILRIQQVVRGDSAAYFCASSPKRGLKWYEQYFGPGTRLTVT.

This clonotype came up many times. The J gene is TRBJ2-7, the V gene TRBV7-6, with 8 bases identical to TRBD2. The CDR3 runs to 13 residues. Germline V lookup: CDR1 SGHVS, CDR2 FNYEAQ. Germline trimming cut 4 bases from V and 3 bases from J; bases unmatched to any gene: 2. DNA of the CDR3: TGTGCCAGCAGCTCCGGGACTAGCTACGAGCAGTACTTC. This codes for CASSSGTSYEQYF.

This clonotype has a single count. A clone one base away is much larger, so this may be a read error. The chain employs TRBV7-8 and TRBJ2-5; a weak D match, TRBD2 (6 bases). The CDR3 covers 16 residues. CDR1 and CDR2 (germline): SGHVS, FQNEAQ. V was pared by 1 base and J by 4 bases, with 16 bases between. The CDR3 DNA reads TGTGCCAGCAGCTTAGAAATCGCGGGACTTGGAGAGACCCAGTACTTC. Translation: CASSLEIAGLGETQYF.

This clonotype was seen at least ten times. Germline is not matched at one junction end, which may reflect a read error. This sequence joins TRBV28 and TRBJ2-3, with a weak D call TRBD2 (5 bases). Germline CDR1 MDHEN, CDR2 SYDVKM. The CDR3 runs to 13 residues. The CDR3 nucleotides are TGTGCCAGCAGTTTACACTATGAGGGCACGCGGTATTTT. It codes for CASSLHYEGTRYF.

The table lists this clonotype with many counts. The chain employs TRBV7-8 and TRBJ2-7, with D tentatively TRBD2 (6 bases). Germline CDR1 and CDR2: SGHVS and FQNEAQ. Between the trimmed V and J ends, which lost 5 bases and 4 bases, there was a span of 15 bases. The CDR3 contains 14 residues. The DNA of the CDR3 is TGTGCCAGCAGCGCCTCTAGCGACCTTTACGAGCAGTACTTC. It specifies CASSASSDLYEQYF. The variable domain in full, with the rest retrieved from reference TRBV7-8 and TRBJ2-7, is GAGVSQSPRYKVAKRGQDVALRCDPISGHVSLFWYQQALGQGPEFLTYFQNEAQLDKSGLPSDRFFAERPEGSVSTLKIQRTQQEDSAVYLCASSASSDLYEQYFGPGTRLTVT.

The sample holds many counts of this clonotype. The genes are TRBV2 and TRBJ2-1, with 9 bases lining up with TRBD1. The V and J ends lost 3 bases and 1 base, in that order; junction bases with no gene match: 7. Germline-derived CDR1 and CDR2 are SNHLY and FYNNEI. The CDR3 runs 17 residues. The CDR3 nucleotides are TGTGCCAGCAGTGACCCGGGACAGGGAGGATCCTACAATGAGCAGTTCTTC. Translated: CASSDPGQGGSYNEQFF.

The chain employs TRBV7-6 and TRBJ2-5; 8 bases are a match to TRBD2. V dropped 5 bases and J dropped 5; count of bases not matched to a gene: 7. The CDR3 spans 14 residues. Germline V lookup: CDR1 SGHVS, CDR2 FNYEAQ. CDR3 DNA sequence: TGTGCCAGCAGCCATGGACTAGCTAGGGAGACCCAGTACTTC. This encodes CASSHGLARETQYF.

Concerning this clonotype itself: A much more abundant neighbour one base away suggests this may be a read error. The V call is TRBV5-1, the J call TRBJ2-2, with D perhaps matching TRBD2 (6 bases). Deletions cut 4 bases from V and 6 bases from J, with 16 bases between. Germline V lookup: CDR1 SGHRS, CDR2 YFSETQ. The CDR3 totals 15 residues. The CDR3 coding sequence is TGCGCCAGCAGCCTAGCGAGAGAGAAGGCCGGGGAGCTGTTTTTT. Translated, it gives CASSLAREKAGELFF. The complete variable domain, with remaining parts taken from reference TRBV5-1 and TRBJ2-2, reads KAGVTQTPRYLIKTRGQQVTLSCSPISGHRSVSWYQQTPGQGLQFLFEYFSETQRNKGNFPGRFSGRQFSNSRSEMNVSTLELGDSALYLCASSLAREKAGELFFGEGSRLTVL.

This clonotype has a count of ten or more. This chain joins TRBV6-5 and TRBJ2-4; weak D call: TRBD1 (6 bases). Deletions cut 10 bases from V and 1 base from J, with 11 bases between. The CDR3 consists of 13 residues. Per the germline V gene, CDR1 is MNHEY and CDR2 is SVGAGI. The CDR3 nucleotides read TGTGCCACCTGGCAGGGGGCCAAAAACATTCAGTACTTC. Protein: CATWQGAKNIQYF.

This clonotype was seen many times. This sequence joins TRBV7-2 and TRBJ1-2, with a possible D match to TRBD1 (6 bases). CDR3 length: 13 amino acids. Trimming stripped 5 bases from V and 5 bases from J, with 12 bases between. Germline V gene sequence: CDR1 SGHTA, CDR2 FQGNSA. CDR3 region: CASSVPGAYGYTF. The CDR3 region has the DNA TGTGCCAGCAGCGTGCCGGGGGCTTATGGCTACACCTTC.